These 28 T cell receptor beta chains share one sample of origin, sequenced in a study of T cell repertoires in cytomegalovirus infection. TCRdb recomputed calls from the reads with MiXCR, one row per CDR3 protein. The data contain fewer than 300,000 distinct CDR3 sequences, more than 20% of them seen just once; the ten biggest clones take up 11% to 15%. The sequenced material came from PBMCs. Receptors originate from a human donor in good health (CMV status not recorded). Some clones in this sample may be carry-over from other donors' samples.

Ten or more counts support this clonotype. The rearrangement links TRBV7-2 to TRBJ2-1; D gene ambiguous. CDR1 is SGHTA, CDR2 FQGNSA, per germline. CDR3 length: 15 amino acids. Between the trimmed V and J ends, which lost 5 bases and 3 bases, there was a span of 14 bases. CDR3 nucleotide sequence: TGTGCCAGCAGCCCGCTTTCTCTCGGCTACAATGAGCAGTTCTTC. It is translated as CASSPLSLGYNEQFF.

This clonotype was seen ten or more times. The chain links TRBV6-5 to TRBJ1-1; D gene uncertain. Germline loops: CDR1 MNHEY, CDR2 SVGAGI. The CDR3 spans 11 residues. V lost 5 bases and J 5 bases, leaving 6 bases between the germline ends. Here the CDR3 DNA reads TGTGCCAGCAGTACGCGGACTGAAGCTTTCTTT. The encoded protein is CASSTRTEAFF.

This clonotype was detected a few times. The chain combines TRBV14 with TRBJ1-4; D remains unclear. Trimming removed 6 bases from V and 7 bases from J, with 15 bases in between. CDR3 length equals 14 residues. Per germline, CDR1 SGHDN and CDR2 FVKESK. CDR3 protein: CASSHWRDPEKLFF. CDR3 DNA: TGTGCCAGCAGTCATTGGCGAGACCCTGAAAAACTGTTTTTT.

This clonotype was seen a few times. The chain employs TRBV7-9 and TRBJ2-7; 7 positions agree with TRBD1. Per the germline V gene, CDR1 is SEHNR and CDR2 is FQNEAQ (reference sequence). The CDR3 is 17 residues long. Trimming removed 4 bases from V and 2 bases from J; junction bases left unmatched: 14. The CDR3 nucleotides read TGTGCCAGCAGCTCGAAACCGGGACAGCACCCTCCCTACGAGCAGTACTTC. Residues: CASSSKPGQHPPYEQYF.

This clonotype occurred many times. The CDR3 DNA reads as TGCAGCGGTGGGGAAGATGGCTACACCTTC. Its protein product is CSGGEDGYTF. The chain carries TRBV29-1 and TRBJ1-2; D gene ambiguous. The CDR3 is 10 residues long. Germline V gene data show CDR1 as SQVTM and CDR2 as ANQGSEA. V gave up 7 bases and J gave up 6 bases, with 9 bases separating them.

This clonotype was observed many times. The chain joins TRBV7-3 to TRBJ2-1; 7 nucleotides match TRBD2. This CDR3 spans 16 amino acids. The J segment lost 2 bases and the V segment lost 0 bases, leaving 4 bases of the junction unmatched. CDR1 and CDR2 (germline): SGHTA, FQGTGA. The DNA for the CDR3 is TGTGCCAGCAGCTTAACGGCAGCGGGGACCTACAATGAGCAGTTCTTC. It yields the protein CASSLTAAGTYNEQFF.

This clonotype was counted many times. At one of its ends the junction is not consistent with the germline gene, which may arise from a read error. The J gene is TRBJ2-1, the V gene TRBV5-1; TRBD2 matches at 10 bases. From germline, CDR1 is SGHRS and CDR2 YFSETQ. This CDR3 is 15 amino acids long. The CDR3 DNA is TGTGCCAGCAGCTTAGCGCTAGCGGGAGTGAATGAGCAGTTCTTC. It is translated as CASSLALAGVNEQFF.

The chain joins TRBV18 to TRBJ1-5; 7 bases fit TRBD1. Germline CDR1 is KGHSH and CDR2 is LQKENI. The CDR3 sequence is 15 residues long. With 4 bases clipped from V and 9 bases from J, the junction kept 12 bases outside the gene matches. The DNA of the CDR3 is TGTGCCAGCTCACATTCAACAGGGGACTTAGGGCCCCAGCATTTT. This codes for CASSHSTGDLGPQHF.

This chain uses TRBV3-1 with TRBJ1-2, with D tentatively TRBD1 (6 bases). The CDR3 spans 14 residues. The germline V and J ends were trimmed by 0 bases and 6 bases, with 11 bases remaining between them. Germline-derived CDR1 and CDR2 are LGHDT and YNNKEL (reference sequence). Here the CDR3 DNA reads TGTGCCAGCAGCCAAGATAACAGGGTAGATGGCTACACCTTC. Protein sequence: CASSQDNRVDGYTF.

This clonotype was detected only a few times. This sequence joins TRBV5-4 and TRBJ2-1, with D perhaps matching TRBD1 (7 bases). The CDR3 runs 16 residues. Germline-derived CDR1 and CDR2 are SGHNT and YYREEE (reference sequence). Between the trimmed V and J ends, which lost 4 bases and 2 bases, there was a span of 16 bases. The CDR3 sequence: CASSPGGTATYNEQFF. The CDR3 bases are TGTGCCAGCAGCCCCGGAGGGACAGCCACCTACAATGAGCAGTTCTTC.

The J gene is TRBJ2-3, the V gene TRBV5-4, with D possibly being TRBD2 (6 bases). CDR1 and CDR2 from the germline V gene are SGHNT and YYREEE (reference sequence). This CDR3 has 14 amino acids. V was clipped by 2 bases and J by 3 bases, with 10 bases between them. The CDR3 nucleotides read TGTGCCAGCAGCTTTCCGGGGGTGACAGATACGCAGTATTTT. Translated: CASSFPGVTDTQYF.

The table lists this clonotype with many counts. This chain uses TRBV7-2 with TRBJ2-3; the D gene is possibly TRBD2 (6 bases). In germline, CDR1 is SGHTA, CDR2 FQGNSA. V shed 6 bases and J shed 0 bases, with 13 bases lying between them. CDR3 length: 15 amino acids. In nucleotides, the CDR3 is TGTGCCAGCAGACTCGGGGGAACTAGCACAGATACGCAGTATTTT. Encoded protein: CASRLGGTSTDTQYF.

The chain couples TRBV20-1 to TRBJ2-3; unclear D gene. Germline V CDR1 and CDR2: DFQATT, SNEGSKA (reference sequence). CDR3 length: 12 residues. The CDR3 DNA is TGCACCTCCATGAGTTCGACAGATACGCAGTATTTT. This encodes CTSMSSTDTQYF.

The V call is TRBV10-3, the J call TRBJ2-5; D could derive from TRBD1 or TRBD2 (6 bases each). The CDR3 runs 13 residues. CDR1 is ENHRY, CDR2 SYGVKD, per germline. V was pared by 10 bases and J by 0 bases, with 12 bases between. The DNA of the CDR3 is TGTGCCACCGGGGGCGACTACCAAGAGACCCAGTACTTC. Residues: CATGGDYQETQYF.

At least ten counts were recorded for this clonotype. The chain employs TRBV7-8 and TRBJ2-2; no definite D call. The germline CDR1 and CDR2 sequences are SGHVS and FQNEAQ. The length of the CDR3 is 11 residues. V was pared by 2 bases and J by 5 bases, with 0 bases between. Written as DNA, the CDR3 is TGTGCCAGCAGCTTAACCGGGGAGCTGTTTTTT. Its translation is CASSLTGELFF.

The rearrangement joins TRBV6-1 to TRBJ1-6; D uncertain. Germline V lookup: CDR1 MNHNS, CDR2 SASEGT. Trimming pared 1 base from V and 1 base from J, leaving 5 bases between. This CDR3 is built from 15 residues. For the CDR3, the DNA is TGTGCCAGCAGTGAAGTGGGGTCCTATAATTCACCCCTCCACTTT. Protein: CASSEVGSYNSPLHF.

The table lists this clonotype with many counts. This chain connects TRBV7-2 to TRBJ2-7, with 9 nucleotides matching TRBD2. Trimming cost V 1 base and J 4 bases; bases outside gene matches: 8. This CDR3 has 16 residues. Germline V gene lookup returns CDR1 SGHTA and CDR2 FQGNSA. For the CDR3, the DNA is TGTGCCAGCAGCTTAGGACTAGCGGTACTCTTTTACGAGCAGTACTTC. Translated, it gives CASSLGLAVLFYEQYF. The full variable domain, its missing parts supplied by reference TRBV7-2 and TRBJ2-7, is GAGVSQSPSNKVTEKGKDVELRCDPISGHTALYWYRQSLGQGLEFLIYFQGNSAPDKSGLPSDRFSAERTGGSVSTLTIQRTQQEDSAVYLCASSLGLAVLFYEQYFGPGTRLTVT.

This clonotype was observed a handful of times. One end of the junction is discordant with germline, which a read error may explain. The V gene is TRBV18, the J gene TRBJ2-7; 9 bases line up with TRBD2. The CDR3 runs to 16 residues. Germline V gene data show CDR1 as KGHSH and CDR2 as LQKENI. This CDR3 is CASSPPGGRASDEQYF. The CDR3 DNA reads as TGTGCCAGCTCACCACCGGGCGGGAGGGCCTCCGACGAGCAGTACTTC.

Only a few counts were recorded for this clonotype. The chain couples TRBV9 to TRBJ2-3; the match to TRBD2 covers 8 bases. CDR3 length equals 13 residues. Losses at the gene ends were 7 bases for V and 1 base for J; bases not matched to a gene: 2. The V gene's germline CDR1 is SGDLS and CDR2 YYNGEE. CDR3 residues: CASRAGGTDTQYF. CDR3 nucleotide sequence: TGTGCCAGCCGAGCGGGGGGCACAGATACGCAGTATTTT.

This clonotype has ten or more counts. The chain combines TRBV6-2 or TRBV6-3 with TRBJ2-1; 10 bases match TRBD2. J lost 4 bases, V lost 7 bases, and 10 bases had no gene match. The CDR3 has 16 residues. The V gene's germline CDR1 is MNHEY and CDR2 SVGEGT. CDR3 in DNA: TGTGCCAGCATTGAACCCAGCGGGAGGGTTTACAATGAGCAGTTCTTC. Translation gives CASIEPSGRVYNEQFF.

V gene TRBV25-1 combines with J gene TRBJ2-7; no firm D call. V dropped 4 bases and J dropped 0 bases, with 10 bases sitting between them. CDR1 is MGHDK, CDR2 SYGVNS, per germline. CDR3 size: 14 residues. The CDR3 coding sequence is TGTGCCAGCAGTGGGAGCCTTAGCTCCTACGAGCAGTACTTC. Protein sequence: CASSGSLSSYEQYF.

A few counts support this clonotype. The V and J genes are TRBV28 and TRBJ2-3; 8 positions match TRBD1. V was pared by 6 bases and J by 6 bases, with 5 bases of the junction left unmatched. CDR3 length equals 13 residues. From germline, CDR1 is MDHEN and CDR2 SYDVKM. The CDR3 DNA is TGTGCCAGCAGGACAGGGGTGGGCGATACGCAGTATTTT. This gives the protein CASRTGVGDTQYF.

This clonotype was counted a few times. The V and J genes are TRBV6-1 and TRBJ2-6, with 8 nucleotides matching TRBD2. CDR3 length: 19 amino acids. J lost 2 bases, V lost 4 bases, and 13 bases had no gene match. The germline CDR1 and CDR2 sequences are MNHNS and SASEGT. The CDR3: CASSVIRGGSAAGANVLTF. The CDR3 DNA is TGTGCCAGCAGTGTCATCCGGGGGGGGTCTGCGGCTGGGGCCAACGTCCTGACTTTC.

On this clonotype: A much larger clonotype is one base distant, so this may be a read error. This chain joins TRBV7-3 and TRBJ1-1; D uncertain. CDR1 is SGHTA, CDR2 FQGTGA, per germline. Trimming stripped 5 bases from V and 1 base from J, with 8 bases between. The CDR3 is 13 amino acids. In nucleotides, the CDR3 is TGTGCCAGCAGCCTCGACAAGAACACTGAAGCTTTCTTT. Encoded protein: CASSLDKNTEAFF.

This chain uses TRBV5-1 with TRBJ2-1, with D possibly TRBD2 on 7 matching bases. The CDR3 is 13 amino acids. V shed 4 bases and J shed 7 bases, with 12 bases lying between them. Germline assignment: CDR1 SGHRS and CDR2 YFSETQ. The CDR3 reads CASSPAGANEQFF. The DNA for the CDR3 is TGCGCCAGCAGCCCGGCGGGGGCGAATGAGCAGTTCTTC.

In this sample, this clonotype turned up a few times. The chain's CDR3 is CASSLPPGVGEQYF. CDR3 in DNA: TGTGCCAGCAGCTTACCTCCAGGGGTGGGCGAGCAGTACTTC. This chain links TRBV7-2 with TRBJ2-7; D might be TRBD1 (6 bases). This CDR3 is built from 14 residues. Germline CDR1 is SGHTA and CDR2 is FQGNSA. Trimming shortened V by 2 bases and J by 6 bases, and 14 bases separated the two germline ends.

There are many counts of this clonotype. V usage is TRBV2 and J usage is TRBJ2-2; D might be TRBD2 (5 bases). Deletions cut 2 bases from V and 1 base from J, with 11 bases between. Germline CDR1 is SNHLY and CDR2 is FYNNEI. The CDR3 loop spans 16 amino acids. CDR3 nucleotides: TGTGCCAGCAGTGAAACGGGGATTGGGAACACCGGGGAGCTGTTTTTT. Its protein is CASSETGIGNTGELFF.

This chain connects TRBV2 to TRBJ2-4, with D perhaps TRBD2 (5 bases). From germline, CDR1 is SNHLY and CDR2 FYNNEI. The CDR3 totals 14 residues. The V and J ends lost 6 bases and 8 bases respectively, with 17 bases between them. CDR3 loop: CASRKGVYMDIQYF. In nucleotides, the CDR3 is TGTGCCAGCAGGAAGGGAGTTTATATGGACATTCAGTACTTC.